Detailed here is one T cell receptor (beta chain). The data stem from a study of blood T cell repertoires in COVID-19. This CDR3 comprises 13 residues. Germline V gene sequence: CDR1 ENHRY, CDR2 SYGVKD. Germline trimming cut 8 bases from V and 5 bases from J; bases unmatched to any gene: 4. Data came from immunoSEQ multiplex PCR; TCRdb stores just in-frame clones and leaves some out. The data contain hundreds of thousands of clones, around nine tenths of them singletons. Participants were aged 18 to 89 years, lived in roughly 25 US areas, and enrolled virtually. Recovered status in Cohort 3 required two negative PCRs, clearance, or symptom resolution.

The sample taken for sequencing was PBMCs or T cells enriched from blood (not recorded which). This chain links TRBV10-3 with TRBJ2-7; 12 bases are shared with TRBD1. This clonotype was sampled from a man in his sixties who had recovered from COVID-19. CDR3 nucleotide sequence: TGTGCCATCGGGGACAGGGGGCAGGACGAGCAGTACTTC. It translates to CAIGDRGQDEQYF.